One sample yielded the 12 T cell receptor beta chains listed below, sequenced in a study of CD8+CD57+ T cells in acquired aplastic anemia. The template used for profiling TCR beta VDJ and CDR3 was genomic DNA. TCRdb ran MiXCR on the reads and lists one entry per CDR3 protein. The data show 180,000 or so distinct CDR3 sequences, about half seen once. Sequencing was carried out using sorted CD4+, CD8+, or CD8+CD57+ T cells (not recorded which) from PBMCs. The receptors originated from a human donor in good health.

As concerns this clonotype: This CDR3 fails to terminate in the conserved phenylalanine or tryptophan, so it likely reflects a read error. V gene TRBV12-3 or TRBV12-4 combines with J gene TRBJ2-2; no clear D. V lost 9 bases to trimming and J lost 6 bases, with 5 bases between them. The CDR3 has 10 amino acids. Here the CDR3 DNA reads TGTGCCAGTGTAGCCGGGGAGCTGTTTTCT. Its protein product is CASVAGELFS.

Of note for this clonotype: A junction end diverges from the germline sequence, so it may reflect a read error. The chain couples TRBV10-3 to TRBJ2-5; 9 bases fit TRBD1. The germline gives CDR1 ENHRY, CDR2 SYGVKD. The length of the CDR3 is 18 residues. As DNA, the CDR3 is TGTGCCATCAGTGTAGGGACAGGGCCACGGCGTCGCCTAGAGACCCAGTGCTTC. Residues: CAISVGTGPRRRLETQCF.

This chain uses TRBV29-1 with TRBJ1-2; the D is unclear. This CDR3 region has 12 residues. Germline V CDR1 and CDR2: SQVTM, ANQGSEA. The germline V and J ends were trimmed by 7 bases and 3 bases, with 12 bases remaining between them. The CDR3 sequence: CSAGRTDYGYTF. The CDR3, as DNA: TGCAGCGCTGGACGGACCGACTATGGCTACACCTTC. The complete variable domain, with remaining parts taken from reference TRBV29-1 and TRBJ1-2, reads SAVISQKPSRDICQRGTSLTIQCQVDSQVTMMFWYRQQPGQSLTLIATANQGSEATYESGFVIDKFPISRPNLTFSTLTVSNMSPEDSSIYLCSAGRTDYGYTFGSGTRLTVV.

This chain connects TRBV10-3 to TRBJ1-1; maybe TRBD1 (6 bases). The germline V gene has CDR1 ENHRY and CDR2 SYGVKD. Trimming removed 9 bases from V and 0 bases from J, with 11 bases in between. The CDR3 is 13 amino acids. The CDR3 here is CAIKTGMNTEAFF. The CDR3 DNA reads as TGTGCCATTAAGACAGGAATGAACACTGAAGCTTTCTTT.

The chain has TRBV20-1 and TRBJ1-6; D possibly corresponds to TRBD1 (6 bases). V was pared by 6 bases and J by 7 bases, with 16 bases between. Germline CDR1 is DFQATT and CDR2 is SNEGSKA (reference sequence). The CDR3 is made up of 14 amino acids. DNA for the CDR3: TGCAGTGCGCCACCGGGGGCTGGAAATTCACCCCTCCACTTT. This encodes CSAPPGAGNSPLHF.

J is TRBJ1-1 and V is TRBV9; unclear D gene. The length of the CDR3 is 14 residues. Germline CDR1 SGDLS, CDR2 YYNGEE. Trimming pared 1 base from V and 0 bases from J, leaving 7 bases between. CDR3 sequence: CASSVTALNTEAFF. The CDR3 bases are TGTGCCAGCAGCGTAACAGCCTTGAACACTGAAGCTTTCTTT. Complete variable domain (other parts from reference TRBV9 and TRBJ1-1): DSGVTQTPKHLITATGQRVTLRCSPRSGDLSVYWYQQSLDQGLQFLIQYYNGEERAKGNILERFSAQQFPDLHSELNLSSLELGDSALYFCASSVTALNTEAFFGQGTRLTVV.

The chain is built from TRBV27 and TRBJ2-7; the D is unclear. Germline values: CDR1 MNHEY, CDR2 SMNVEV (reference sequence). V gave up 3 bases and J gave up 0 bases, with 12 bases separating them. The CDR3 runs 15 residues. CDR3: CASSFDQYRSYEQYF. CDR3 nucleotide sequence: TGTGCCAGCAGTTTTGATCAGTACCGCTCCTACGAGCAGTACTTC.

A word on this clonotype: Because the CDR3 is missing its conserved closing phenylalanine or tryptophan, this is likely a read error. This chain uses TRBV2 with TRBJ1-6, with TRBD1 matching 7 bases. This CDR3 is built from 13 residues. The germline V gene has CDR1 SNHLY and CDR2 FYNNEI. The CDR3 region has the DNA TGTGCCAGCGGTGACAGGGAAAATTCACCCCTCCACTCT. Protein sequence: CASGDRENSPLHS.

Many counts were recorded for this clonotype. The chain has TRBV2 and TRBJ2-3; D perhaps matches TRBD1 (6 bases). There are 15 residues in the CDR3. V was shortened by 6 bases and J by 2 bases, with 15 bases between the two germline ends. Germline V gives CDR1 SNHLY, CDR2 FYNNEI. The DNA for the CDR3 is TGTGCCAGCAGCGCAGACAGGAGAAACACAGATACGCAGTATTTT. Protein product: CASSADRRNTDTQYF. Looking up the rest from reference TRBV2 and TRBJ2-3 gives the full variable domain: EPEVTQTPSHQVTQMGQEVILRCVPISNHLYFYWYRQILGQKVEFLVSFYNNEISEKSEIFDDQFSVERPDGSNFTLKIRSTKLEDSAMYFCASSADRRNTDTQYFGPGTRLTVL.

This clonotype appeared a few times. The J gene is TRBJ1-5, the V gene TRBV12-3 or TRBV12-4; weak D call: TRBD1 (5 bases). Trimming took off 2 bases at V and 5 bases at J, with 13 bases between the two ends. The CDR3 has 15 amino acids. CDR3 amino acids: CASSLYGAVDQPQHF. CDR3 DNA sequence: TGTGCCAGCAGTTTATACGGGGCTGTTGATCAGCCCCAGCATTTT.

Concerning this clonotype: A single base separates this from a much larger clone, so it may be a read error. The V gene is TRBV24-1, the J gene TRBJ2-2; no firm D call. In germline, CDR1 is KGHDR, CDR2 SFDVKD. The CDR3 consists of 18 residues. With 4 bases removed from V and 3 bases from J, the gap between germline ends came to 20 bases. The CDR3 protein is CATSDTLRPELDTGELFF. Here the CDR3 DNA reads TGTGCCACCAGTGACACTCTTCGTCCGGAGTTGGACACCGGGGAGCTGTTTTTT.

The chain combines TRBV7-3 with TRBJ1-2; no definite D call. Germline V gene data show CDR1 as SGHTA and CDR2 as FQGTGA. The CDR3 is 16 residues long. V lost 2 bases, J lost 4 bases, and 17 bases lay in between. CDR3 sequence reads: CASSLVQRREGYGYTF. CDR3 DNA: TGTGCCAGCAGCTTAGTACAGCGGCGGGAGGGCTATGGCTACACCTTC. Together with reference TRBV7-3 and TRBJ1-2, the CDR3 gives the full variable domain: GAGVSQTPSNKVTEKGKYVELRCDPISGHTALYWYRQSLGQGPEFLIYFQGTGAADDSGLPNDRFFAVRPEGSVSTLKIQRTERGDSAVYLCASSLVQRREGYGYTFGSGTRLTVV.